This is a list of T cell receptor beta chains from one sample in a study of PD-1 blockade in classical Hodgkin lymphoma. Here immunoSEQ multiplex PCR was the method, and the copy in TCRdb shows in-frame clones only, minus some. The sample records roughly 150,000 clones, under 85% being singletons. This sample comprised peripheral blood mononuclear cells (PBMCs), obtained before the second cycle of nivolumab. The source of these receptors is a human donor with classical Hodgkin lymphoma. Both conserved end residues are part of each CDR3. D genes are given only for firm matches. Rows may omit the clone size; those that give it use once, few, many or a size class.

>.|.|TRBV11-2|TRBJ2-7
TGTGCCAGCAGCTTTAGACCAACAGGGTACGACTTCTCCTACGAGCAGTACTTC
CASSFRPTGYDFSYEQYF
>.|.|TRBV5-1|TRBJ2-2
TGCGCCAGCAGCTCCAGGAACACCGGGGAGCTGTTTTTT
CASSSRNTGELFF
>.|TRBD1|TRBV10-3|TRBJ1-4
TGTGCCATCAGGGACAGGGTACGTGAAAAACTGTTTTTT
CAIRDRVREKLFF
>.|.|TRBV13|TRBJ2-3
TGTGCCAGCAGCTTAAGGGGGTCAGATACGCAGTATTTT
CASSLRGSDTQYF
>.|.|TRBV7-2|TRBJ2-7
TGTGCCAGCAGCTTACCCTCGGTTAAACACGAGCAGTACTTC
CASSLPSVKHEQYF
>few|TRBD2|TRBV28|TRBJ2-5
TGTGCCAGCAGTGGCTGGACTAGCGGACAAGAGACCCAGTACTTC
CASSGWTSGQETQYF
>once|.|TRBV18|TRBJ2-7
TGTGCCAGCTCACCACAGGGTTTGGACGAGCAGTACTTC
CASSPQGLDEQYF
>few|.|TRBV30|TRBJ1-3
TGTGCCTGGAGTGTATTTGGGGCGAGGAGCTCTGGAAACACCATATATTTT
CAWSVFGARSSGNTIYF
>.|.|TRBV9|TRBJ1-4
TGTGCCAGCAGCGTGAGGGGATCGGCTAATGAAAAACTGTTTTTT
CASSVRGSANEKLFF
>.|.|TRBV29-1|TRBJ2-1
TGCAGCGTTGATAGGGAGCCCCGAGTGTCTGAGCAGTTCTTC
CSVDREPRVSEQFF
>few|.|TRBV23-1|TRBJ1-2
TGCGCCAGCAGTCCTCTATTCTGCGGGGGGCGCACCTATGGCTACACCTTC
CASSPLFCGGRTYGYTF
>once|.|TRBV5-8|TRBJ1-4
TGTGCCAGCAGCTTGCGGTCCTGGAGGGCTAATGAAAAACTGTTTTTT
CASSLRSWRANEKLFF
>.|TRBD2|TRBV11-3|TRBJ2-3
TGTGCCAGCAGCTTAGCGGCGGGGGGCACAGATACGCAGTATTTT
CASSLAAGGTDTQYF
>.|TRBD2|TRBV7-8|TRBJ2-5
TGTGCCAGCAGCTTAGCGGGACTAGTCAGGGAGACCCAGTACTTC
CASSLAGLVRETQYF
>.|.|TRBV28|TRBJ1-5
TGTGCCAGCAGTTTATCGGGGGGTGGTCAGCCCCAGCATTTT
CASSLSGGGQPQHF
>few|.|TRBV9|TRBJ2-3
TGTGCCAGCAGCGTAGCTACTAGTACAGGACGTCGGAACACAGATACGCAGTATTTT
CASSVATSTGRRNTDTQYF
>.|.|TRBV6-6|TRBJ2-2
TGTGCCAGCAGCGTCGACAGGTTCGGGGAGCTGTTTTTT
CASSVDRFGELFF
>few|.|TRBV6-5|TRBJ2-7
TGTGCCAGCAGGGACTATGGCTACGAGCAGTACTTC
CASRDYGYEQYF
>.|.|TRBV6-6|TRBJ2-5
TGTGCCAGCAGTTTCAGGGAGACCCAGTACTTC
CASSFRETQYF
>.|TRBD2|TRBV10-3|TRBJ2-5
TGTGCCATCAGTGAGACAAGCGGGGCGAGGGAGACCCAGTACTTC
CAISETSGARETQYF
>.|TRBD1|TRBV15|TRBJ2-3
TGTGCCACCAGCAGAGATTTTGGCAGGGGGACAGATACGCAGTATTTT
CATSRDFGRGTDTQYF
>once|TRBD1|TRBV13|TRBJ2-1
TGTGCCAGCAGCTTAAACAGGGGAATCTACAATGAGCAGTTCTTC
CASSLNRGIYNEQFF
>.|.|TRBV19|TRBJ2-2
TGTGCCAGTAGACAGAGCACCGGGGAGCTGTTTTTT
CASRQSTGELFF
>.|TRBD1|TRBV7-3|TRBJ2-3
TGTGCCAGCAGCTTAACCGAGGGGGCCCGAGAGTATTTT
CASSLTEGAREYF
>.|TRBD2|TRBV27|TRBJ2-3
TGTGCCAGCAGTTTCCTAACTAGCGGCACAGATACGCAGTATTTT
CASSFLTSGTDTQYF
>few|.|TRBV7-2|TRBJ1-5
TGTGCCAGCAGCTTAGACAGGTGGGGCAATCAGCCCCAGCATTTT
CASSLDRWGNQPQHF
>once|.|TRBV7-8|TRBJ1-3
TGTGCCAGCAGCTTAGGAGAACCTGGAAACACCATATATTTT
CASSLGEPGNTIYF
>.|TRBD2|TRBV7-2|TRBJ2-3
TGTGCCAGCAGCCGGACTAGCGGGGGGGCGGGCACAGATACGCAGTATTTT
CASSRTSGGAGTDTQYF
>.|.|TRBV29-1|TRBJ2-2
TGCAGCGTTGGTGGGCTGAACACCGGGGAGCTGTTTTTT
CSVGGLNTGELFF
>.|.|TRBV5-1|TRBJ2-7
TGCGCCAGCACCCAGACGGAGAGCTCCTACGAGCAGTACTTC
CASTQTESSYEQYF
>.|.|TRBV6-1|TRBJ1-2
TGTGCCAGCTGGGACACGCGGCTTGGCTACACCTTC
CASWDTRLGYTF
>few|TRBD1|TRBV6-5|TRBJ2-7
TGTGCCAGCAGCCCCGGGTCGAGGGGGCTCTACGAGCAGTACTTC
CASSPGSRGLYEQYF
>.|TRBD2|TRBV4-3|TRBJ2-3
TGCGCCAGCAGCCAGGCAGCGGGAGTGGGCGGTGGTACGCAGTATTTT
CASSQAAGVGGGTQYF
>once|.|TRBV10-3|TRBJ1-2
TGTGCCATCAGTGGCCATGGTCAGGATTATGGCTACACCTTC
CAISGHGQDYGYTF
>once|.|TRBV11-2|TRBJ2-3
TGTGCCAGCAGCTTAGATTGGGCAAACGCAGATACGCAGTATTTT
CASSLDWANADTQYF
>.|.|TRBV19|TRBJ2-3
TGTGCCAGTAGTATAGAACCGCCAGGCGCCTTACCAGATACGCAGTATTTT
CASSIEPPGALPDTQYF
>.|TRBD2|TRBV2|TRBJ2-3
TGTGCCAGCAGAGCACTAGCGGGAGGCTCAGATACGCAGTATTTT
CASRALAGGSDTQYF
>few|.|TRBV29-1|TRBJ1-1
TGCAGCGTTTTAGGGGTTCGCACTGAAGCTTTCTTT
CSVLGVRTEAFF
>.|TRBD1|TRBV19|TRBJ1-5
TGTGCCAGTAGGTCGCCGTGGACAGGGCGGGGACAGCCCCAGCATTTT
CASRSPWTGRGQPQHF
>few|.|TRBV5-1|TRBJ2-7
TGCGCCAGCAGACGGACTTTCGAAGCGGACGAGCAGTACTTC
CASRRTFEADEQYF
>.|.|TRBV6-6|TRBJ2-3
TGTGCCAGCAGTCCGACCGCGGGGCGAGCTACGCAGTATTTT
CASSPTAGRATQYF
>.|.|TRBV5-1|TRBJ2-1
TGCGCCAGCAGCTTAGCCGGGGGTGGTAGCGATGAGCAGTTCTTC
CASSLAGGGSDEQFF
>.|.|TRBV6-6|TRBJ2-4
TGTGCCAGCAGTCCAGGGACACACAAAAACATTCAGTACTTC
CASSPGTHKNIQYF
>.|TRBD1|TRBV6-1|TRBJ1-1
TGTGCCAGCAGTGATTGGGCAGGGGGCACTGAAGCTTTCTTT
CASSDWAGGTEAFF
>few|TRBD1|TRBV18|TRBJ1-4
TGTGCCAGCTCACCAGACAGGGTGATTGAAAAACTGTTTTTT
CASSPDRVIEKLFF
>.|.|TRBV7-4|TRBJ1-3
TGTGCCAGCGTCCCCCCCCGAAAAGTGCCTGGAAACACCATATATTTT
CASVPPRKVPGNTIYF
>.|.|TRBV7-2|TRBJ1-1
TGTGCCAGCAGCTTAGCTAGCAGGGGAGTCGCTTTCTTT
CASSLASRGVAFF
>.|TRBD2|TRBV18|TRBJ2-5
TGTGCCAGCTCACAGACAGCGGGGGGGATGGAGACCCAGTACTTC
CASSQTAGGMETQYF
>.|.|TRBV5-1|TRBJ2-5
TGCGCCAGCAGCCCTAGGGGGGTAGAAGGGACCCAGTACTTC
CASSPRGVEGTQYF
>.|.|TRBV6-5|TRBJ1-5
TGTGCCAGCAGTGAGGAAGGGCCCCAGCATTTT
CASSEEGPQHF
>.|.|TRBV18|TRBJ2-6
TGTGCCAGCACTCCCTCTGGGGCCAACGTCCTGACTTTC
CASTPSGANVLTF
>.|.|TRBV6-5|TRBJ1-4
TGTGCCAGCAGAAAAAACTTACAGGGTGGAAAACTGTTTTTT
CASRKNLQGGKLFF
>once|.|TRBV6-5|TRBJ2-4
TGTGCCAGTAGAGGGGTCCTAGCCAAAAACATTCAGTACTTC
CASRGVLAKNIQYF
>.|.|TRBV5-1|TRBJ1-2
TGCGCCAGCAGCTTCTCAGCCACTAACTATGGCTACACCTTC
CASSFSATNYGYTF
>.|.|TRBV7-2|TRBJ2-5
TGTGCCAGCAGCTTGGCGAACTCCGGGACACCGCCTCTGGGGACCCAGTACTTC
CASSLANSGTPPLGTQYF
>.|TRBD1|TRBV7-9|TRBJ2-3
TGTGCCAGCAGCTTTCGGGACAGGCCTCCACGGAGGGATACGCAGTATTTT
CASSFRDRPPRRDTQYF
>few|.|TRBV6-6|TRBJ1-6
TGTGCCAGCGCGATCCGACAGACGGGAGATTCACCCCTCCACTTT
CASAIRQTGDSPLHF
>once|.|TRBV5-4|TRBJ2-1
TGTGCCAGCAGCGGGCACCTCTCCTACAATGAGCAGTTCTTC
CASSGHLSYNEQFF